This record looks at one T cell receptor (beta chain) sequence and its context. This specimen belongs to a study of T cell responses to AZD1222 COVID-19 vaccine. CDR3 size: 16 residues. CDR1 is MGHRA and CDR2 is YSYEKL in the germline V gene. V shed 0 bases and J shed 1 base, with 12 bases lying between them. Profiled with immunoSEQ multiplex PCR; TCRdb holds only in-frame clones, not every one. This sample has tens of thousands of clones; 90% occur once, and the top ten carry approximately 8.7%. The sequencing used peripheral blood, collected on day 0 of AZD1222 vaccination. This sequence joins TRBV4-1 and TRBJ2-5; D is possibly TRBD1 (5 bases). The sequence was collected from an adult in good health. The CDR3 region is CASSQDGAMFQETQYF. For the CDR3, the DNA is TGCGCCAGCAGCCAAGATGGGGCTATGTTCCAAGAGACCCAGTACTTC.